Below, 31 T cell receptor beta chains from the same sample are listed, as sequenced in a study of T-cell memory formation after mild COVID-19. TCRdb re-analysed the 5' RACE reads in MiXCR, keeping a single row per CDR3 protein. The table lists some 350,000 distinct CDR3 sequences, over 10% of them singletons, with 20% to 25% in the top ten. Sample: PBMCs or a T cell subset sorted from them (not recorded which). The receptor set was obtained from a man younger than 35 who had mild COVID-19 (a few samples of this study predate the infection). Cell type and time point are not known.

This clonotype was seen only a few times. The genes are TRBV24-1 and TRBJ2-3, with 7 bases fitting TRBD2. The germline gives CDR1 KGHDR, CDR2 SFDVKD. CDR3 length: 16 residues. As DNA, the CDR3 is TGTGCTCGAAAACGTAGCGTTAGCGGGAGCACAGATACGCAGTATTTT. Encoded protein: CARKRSVSGSTDTQYF.

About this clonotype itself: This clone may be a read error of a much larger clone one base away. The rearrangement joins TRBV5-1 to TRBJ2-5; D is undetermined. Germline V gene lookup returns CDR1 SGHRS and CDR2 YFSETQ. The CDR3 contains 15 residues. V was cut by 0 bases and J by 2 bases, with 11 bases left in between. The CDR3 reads CASSLAWGSQETQYF. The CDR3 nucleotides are TGCGCCAGCAGCTTGGCGTGGGGTAGTCAAGAGACCCAGTACTTC. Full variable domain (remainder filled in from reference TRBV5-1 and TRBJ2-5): KAGVTQTPRYLIKTRGQQVTLSCSPISGHRSVSWYQQTPGQGLQFLFEYFSETQRNKGNFPGRFSGRQFSNSRSEMNVSTLELGDSALYLCASSLAWGSQETQYFGPGTRLLVL.

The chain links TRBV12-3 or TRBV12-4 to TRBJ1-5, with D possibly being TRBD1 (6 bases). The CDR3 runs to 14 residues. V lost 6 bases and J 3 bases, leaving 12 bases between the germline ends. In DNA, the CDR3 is TGTGCCAGCAGCAGTGGACAGAACAATCAGCCCCAGCATTTT. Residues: CASSSGQNNQPQHF.

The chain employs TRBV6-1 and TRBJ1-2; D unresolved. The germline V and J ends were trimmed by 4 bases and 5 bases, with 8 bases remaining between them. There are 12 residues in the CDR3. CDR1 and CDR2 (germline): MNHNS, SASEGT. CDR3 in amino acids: CASSGAGYGYTF. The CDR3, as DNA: TGTGCCAGCAGTGGGGCAGGTTATGGCTACACCTTC.

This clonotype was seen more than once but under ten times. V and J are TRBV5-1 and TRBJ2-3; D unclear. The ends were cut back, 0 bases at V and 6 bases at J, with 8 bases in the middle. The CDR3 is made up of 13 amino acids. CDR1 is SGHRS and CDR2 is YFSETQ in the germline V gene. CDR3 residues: CASSLVVGDTQYF. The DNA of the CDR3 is TGCGCCAGCAGCTTGGTCGTAGGGGATACGCAGTATTTT.

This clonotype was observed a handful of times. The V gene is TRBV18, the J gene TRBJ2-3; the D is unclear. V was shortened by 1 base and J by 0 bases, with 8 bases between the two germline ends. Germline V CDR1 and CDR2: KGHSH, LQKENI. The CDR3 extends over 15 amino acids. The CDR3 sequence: CASSPQDGSTDTQYF. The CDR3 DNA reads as TGTGCCAGCTCACCACAGGACGGAAGCACAGATACGCAGTATTTT. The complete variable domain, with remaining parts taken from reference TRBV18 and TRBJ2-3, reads NAGVMQNPRHLVRRRGQEARLRCSPMKGHSHVYWYRQLPEEGLKFMVYLQKENIIDESGMPKERFSAEFPKEGPSILRIQQVVRGDSAAYFCASSPQDGSTDTQYFGPGTRLTVL.

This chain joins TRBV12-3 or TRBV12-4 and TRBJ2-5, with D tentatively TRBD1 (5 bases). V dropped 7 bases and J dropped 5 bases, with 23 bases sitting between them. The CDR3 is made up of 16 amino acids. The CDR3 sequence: CASTPRAQGGAETQYF. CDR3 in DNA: TGTGCCAGCACACCCCGGGCGCAGGGTGGGGCCGAGACCCAGTACTTC.

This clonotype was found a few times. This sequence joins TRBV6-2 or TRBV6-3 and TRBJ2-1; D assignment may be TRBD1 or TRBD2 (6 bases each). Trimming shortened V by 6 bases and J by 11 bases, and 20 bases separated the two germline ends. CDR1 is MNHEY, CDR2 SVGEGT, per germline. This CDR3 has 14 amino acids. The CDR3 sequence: CASSDGGLAWQQFF. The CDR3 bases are TGTGCCAGCAGCGACGGGGGCCTAGCGTGGCAGCAGTTCTTC.

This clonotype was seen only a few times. CDR3 sequence: CASSLNQGAVTDTQYF. CDR3 bases: TGCGCCAGCAGCCTAAATCAGGGGGCGGTCACAGATACGCAGTATTTT. The chain joins TRBV5-1 to TRBJ2-3; 8 bases are a match to TRBD1. The V gene's germline CDR1 is SGHRS and CDR2 YFSETQ. Germline trimming cut 4 bases from V and 2 bases from J; bases unmatched to any gene: 9. CDR3 length: 16 amino acids.

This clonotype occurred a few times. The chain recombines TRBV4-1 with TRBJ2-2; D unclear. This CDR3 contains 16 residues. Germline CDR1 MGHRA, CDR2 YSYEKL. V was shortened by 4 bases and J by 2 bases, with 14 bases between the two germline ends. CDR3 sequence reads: CASSLLPGANTGELFF. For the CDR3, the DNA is TGCGCCAGCAGCCTACTTCCAGGCGCAAACACCGGGGAGCTGTTTTTT.

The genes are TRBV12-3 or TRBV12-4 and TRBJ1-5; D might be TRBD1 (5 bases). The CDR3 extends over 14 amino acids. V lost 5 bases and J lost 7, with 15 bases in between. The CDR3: CASSPQGSRQPQHF. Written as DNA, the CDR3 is TGTGCCAGCAGTCCCCAGGGAAGCCGGCAGCCCCAGCATTTT.

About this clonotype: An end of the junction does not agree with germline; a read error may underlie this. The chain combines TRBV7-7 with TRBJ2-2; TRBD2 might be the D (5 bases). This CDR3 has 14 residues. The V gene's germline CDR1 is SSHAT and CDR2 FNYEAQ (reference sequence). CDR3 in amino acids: CASSYRPNTGEQFF. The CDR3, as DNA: TGTGCTAGCAGCTACCGACCCAACACCGGGGAGCAGTTTTTT.

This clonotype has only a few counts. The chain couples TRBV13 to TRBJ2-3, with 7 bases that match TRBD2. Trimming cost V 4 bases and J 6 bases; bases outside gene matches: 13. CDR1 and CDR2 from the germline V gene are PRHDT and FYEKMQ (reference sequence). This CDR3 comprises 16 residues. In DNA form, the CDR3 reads TGTGCCAGCAGCTCCGCATATCGTACTAGCGCCGATACGCAGTATTTT. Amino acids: CASSSAYRTSADTQYF.

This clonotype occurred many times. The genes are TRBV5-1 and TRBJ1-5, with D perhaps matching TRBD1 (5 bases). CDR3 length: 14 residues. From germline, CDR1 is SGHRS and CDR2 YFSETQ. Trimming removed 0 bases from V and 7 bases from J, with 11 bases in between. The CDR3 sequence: CASSLAVGDQPQHF. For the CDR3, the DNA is TGCGCCAGCAGCTTGGCCGTGGGGGACCAGCCCCAGCATTTT.

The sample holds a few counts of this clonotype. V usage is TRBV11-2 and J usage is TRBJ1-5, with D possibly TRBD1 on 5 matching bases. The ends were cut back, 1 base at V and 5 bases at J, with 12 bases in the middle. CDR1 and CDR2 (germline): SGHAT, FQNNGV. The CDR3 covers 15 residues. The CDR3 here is CASSLGQGAYQPQHF. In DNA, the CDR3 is TGTGCCAGCAGCTTAGGTCAGGGAGCGTATCAGCCCCAGCATTTT. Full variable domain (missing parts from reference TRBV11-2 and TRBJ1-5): EAGVAQSPRYKIIEKRQSVAFWCNPISGHATLYWYQQILGQGPKLLIQFQNNGVVDDSQLPKDRFSAERLKGVDSTLKIQPAKLEDSAVYLCASSLGQGAYQPQHFGDGTRLSIL.

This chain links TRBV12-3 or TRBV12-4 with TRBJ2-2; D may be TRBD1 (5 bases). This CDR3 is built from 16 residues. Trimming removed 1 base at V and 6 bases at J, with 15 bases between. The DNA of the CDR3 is TGTGCCAGCAGTTTAGGATGGTCCAGGGTACCCGGGGAGCTGTTTTTT. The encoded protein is CASSLGWSRVPGELFF.

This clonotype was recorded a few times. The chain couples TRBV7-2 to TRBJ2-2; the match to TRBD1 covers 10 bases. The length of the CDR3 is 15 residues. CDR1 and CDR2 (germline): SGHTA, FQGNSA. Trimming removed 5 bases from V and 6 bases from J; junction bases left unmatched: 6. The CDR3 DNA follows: TGTGCCAGCAGCCCGTGGACAGGGGGTGCCGGGGAGCTGTTTTTT. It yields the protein CASSPWTGGAGELFF. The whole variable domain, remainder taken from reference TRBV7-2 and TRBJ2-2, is GAGVSQSPSNKVTEKGKDVELRCDPISGHTALYWYRQSLGQGLEFLIYFQGNSAPDKSGLPSDRFSAERTGGSVSTLTIQRTQQEDSAVYLCASSPWTGGAGELFFGEGSRLTVL.

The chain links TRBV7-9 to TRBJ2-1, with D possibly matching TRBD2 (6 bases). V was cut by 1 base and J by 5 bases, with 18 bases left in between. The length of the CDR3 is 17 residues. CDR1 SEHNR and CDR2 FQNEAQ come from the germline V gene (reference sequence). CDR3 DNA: TGTGCCAGCAGCTTAGTCTGGAGACTAGATACCGACAATGAGCAGTTCTTC. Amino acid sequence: CASSLVWRLDTDNEQFF.

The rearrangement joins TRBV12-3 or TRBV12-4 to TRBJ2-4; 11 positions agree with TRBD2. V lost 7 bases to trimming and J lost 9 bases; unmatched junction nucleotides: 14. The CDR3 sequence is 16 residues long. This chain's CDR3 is CASTPPGSGGAVIQYF. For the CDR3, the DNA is TGTGCCAGCACCCCCCCGGGTAGCGGGGGGGCGGTCATTCAGTACTTC.

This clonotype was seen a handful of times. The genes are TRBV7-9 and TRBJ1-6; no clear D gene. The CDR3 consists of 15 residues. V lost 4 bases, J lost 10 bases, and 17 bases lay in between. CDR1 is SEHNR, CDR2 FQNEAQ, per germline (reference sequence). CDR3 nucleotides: TGTGCCAGCAGCTCCTTCCCCCGACGCCAGTCACCCCTCCACTTT. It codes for CASSSFPRRQSPLHF.

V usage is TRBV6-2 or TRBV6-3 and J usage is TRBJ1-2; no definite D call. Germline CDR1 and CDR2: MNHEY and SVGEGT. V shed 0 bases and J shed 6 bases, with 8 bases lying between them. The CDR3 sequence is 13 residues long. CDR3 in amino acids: CASSYSHGDGYTF. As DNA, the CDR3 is TGTGCCAGCAGTTACTCGCACGGGGATGGCTACACCTTC.

In DNA, the CDR3 is TGTGCCAGCAGCCGTAGGCAGTCTGGGGCCAACGTCCTGACTTTC. Protein product: CASSRRQSGANVLTF. V and J are TRBV7-3 and TRBJ2-6; D gene ambiguous. Germline CDR1 SGHTA, CDR2 FQGTGA. Trimming removed 5 bases at V and 1 base at J, with 9 bases between. The length of the CDR3 is 15 residues.

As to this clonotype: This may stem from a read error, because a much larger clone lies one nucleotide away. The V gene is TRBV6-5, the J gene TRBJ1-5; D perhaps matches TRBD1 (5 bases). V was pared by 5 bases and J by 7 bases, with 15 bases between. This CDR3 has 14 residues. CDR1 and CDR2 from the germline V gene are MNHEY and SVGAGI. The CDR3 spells CASSLQGEGQPQHF. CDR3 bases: TGTGCCAGCAGTCTCCAGGGCGAGGGCCAGCCCCAGCATTTT.

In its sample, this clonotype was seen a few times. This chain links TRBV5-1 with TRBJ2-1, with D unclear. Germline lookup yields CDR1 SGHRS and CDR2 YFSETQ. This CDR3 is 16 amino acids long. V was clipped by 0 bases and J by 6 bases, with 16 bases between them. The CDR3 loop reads CASSLALLGLGNEQFF. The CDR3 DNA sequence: TGCGCCAGCAGCTTGGCCTTGTTAGGGTTGGGCAATGAGCAGTTCTTC.

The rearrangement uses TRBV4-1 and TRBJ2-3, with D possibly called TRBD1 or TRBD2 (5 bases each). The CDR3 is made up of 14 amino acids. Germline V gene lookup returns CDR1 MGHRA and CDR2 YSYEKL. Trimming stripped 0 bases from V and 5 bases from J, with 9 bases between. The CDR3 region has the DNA TGCGCCAGCAGCCAAGATCTGGGACGAGATACGCAGTATTTT. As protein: CASSQDLGRDTQYF.

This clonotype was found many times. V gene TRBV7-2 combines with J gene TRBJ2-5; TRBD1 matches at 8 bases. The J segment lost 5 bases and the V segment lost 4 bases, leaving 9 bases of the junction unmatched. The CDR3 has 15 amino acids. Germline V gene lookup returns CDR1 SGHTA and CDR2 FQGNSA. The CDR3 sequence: CASSSRTGTYETQYF. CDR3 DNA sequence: TGTGCCAGCAGCTCCAGGACAGGGACGTACGAGACCCAGTACTTC. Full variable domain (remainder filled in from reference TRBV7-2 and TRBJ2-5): GAGVSQSPSNKVTEKGKDVELRCDPISGHTALYWYRQSLGQGLEFLIYFQGNSAPDKSGLPSDRFSAERTGGSVSTLTIQRTQQEDSAVYLCASSSRTGTYETQYFGPGTRLLVL.

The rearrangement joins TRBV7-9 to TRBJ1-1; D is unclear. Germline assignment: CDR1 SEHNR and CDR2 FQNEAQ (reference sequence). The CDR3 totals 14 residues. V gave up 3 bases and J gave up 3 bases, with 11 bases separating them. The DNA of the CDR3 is TGTGCCAGCAGCTTCTCGGGCGTCGACACTGAAGCTTTCTTT. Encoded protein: CASSFSGVDTEAFF.

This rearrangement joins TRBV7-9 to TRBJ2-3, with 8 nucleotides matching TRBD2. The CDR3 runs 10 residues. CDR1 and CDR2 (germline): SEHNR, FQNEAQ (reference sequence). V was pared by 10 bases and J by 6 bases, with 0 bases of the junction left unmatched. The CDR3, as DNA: TGTGCCACGGGGGGGGATACGCAGTATTTT. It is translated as CATGGDTQYF. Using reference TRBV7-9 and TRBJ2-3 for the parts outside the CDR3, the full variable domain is DTGVSQNPRHKITKRGQNVTFRCDPISEHNRLYWYRQTLGQGPEFLTYFQNEAQLEKSRLLSDRFSAERPKGSFSTLEIQRTEQGDSAMYLCATGGDTQYFGPGTRLTVL.

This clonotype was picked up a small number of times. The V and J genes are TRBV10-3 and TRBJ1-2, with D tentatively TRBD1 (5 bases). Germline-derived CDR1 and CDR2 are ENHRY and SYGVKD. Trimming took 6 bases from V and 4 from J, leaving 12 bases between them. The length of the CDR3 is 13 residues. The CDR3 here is CAISGDGFYGYTF. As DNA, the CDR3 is TGTGCCATCAGCGGGGACGGGTTCTATGGCTACACCTTC.

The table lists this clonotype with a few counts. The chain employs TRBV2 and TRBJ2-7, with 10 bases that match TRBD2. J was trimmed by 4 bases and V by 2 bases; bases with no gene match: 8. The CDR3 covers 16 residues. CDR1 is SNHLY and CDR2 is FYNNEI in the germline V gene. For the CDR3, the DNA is TGTGCCAGCAGTGAATGGGCAGCGGGGGGGCAGTACGAGCAGTACGTC. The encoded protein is CASSEWAAGGQYEQYV.

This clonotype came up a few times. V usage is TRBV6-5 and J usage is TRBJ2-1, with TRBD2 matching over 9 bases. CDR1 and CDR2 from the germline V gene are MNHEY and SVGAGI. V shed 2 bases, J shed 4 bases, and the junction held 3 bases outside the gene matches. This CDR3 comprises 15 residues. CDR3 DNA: TGTGCCAGCAGTTACCGAGCGGGGGGATACAATGAGCAGTTCTTC. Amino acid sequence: CASSYRAGGYNEQFF.